Presented here are 18 T cell receptor beta chains from one specimen sequenced in a study of cytotoxic CD8 clonotypes in ibrutinib-treated CLL. The table came from immunoSEQ multiplex PCR; TCRdb's copy has only in-frame clones and leaves some out. The sample shows 68,000 or so clones, 68% of them seen only once. Material: PBMCs, obtained after 12 months of ibrutinib treatment. Receptors originate from a human donor with chronic lymphocytic leukemia.

This chain uses TRBV28 with TRBJ1-5; 7 nucleotides align to TRBD1. Germline V gene sequence: CDR1 MDHEN, CDR2 SYDVKM. V gave up 4 bases and J gave up 5 bases; unmatched junction bases: 8. This CDR3 is built from 15 residues. The CDR3 sequence: CASSSYRDSHQPQHF. In DNA, the CDR3 is TGTGCCAGCAGTTCATACCGGGACAGCCATCAGCCCCAGCATTTT.

This clone qualifies as medium-sized. The J gene is TRBJ1-1, the V gene TRBV20-1, with D tentatively TRBD1 (6 bases). V lost 6 bases to trimming and J lost 6 bases, with 8 bases between them. The CDR3 totals 10 residues. The germline CDR1 and CDR2 sequences are DFQATT and SNEGSKA (reference sequence). The CDR3 sequence is CSAEGAEAFF. As DNA, the CDR3 is TGCAGTGCAGAGGGGGCTGAAGCTTTCTTT.

This clone was detected a few times. The chain has TRBV7-2 and TRBJ1-5; D is perhaps TRBD1 (5 bases). The CDR3 is 14 amino acids. From germline, CDR1 is SGHTA and CDR2 FQGNSA. Trimming pared 1 base from V and 7 bases from J, leaving 11 bases between. The DNA for the CDR3 is TGTGCCAGCAGCTTAGTTTGGGGGAGCCAGCCCCAGCATTTT. Its protein is CASSLVWGSQPQHF.

The genes are TRBV4-3 and TRBJ2-5, with D maybe TRBD1 (5 bases). The J call may be incorrect, as the DNA end agrees better with TRBJ2-7. Germline assignment: CDR1 LGHNA and CDR2 YSLEER. There are 15 residues in the CDR3. CDR3 in DNA: TGCGCCAGCAGCCAAAACTACAGGAGCTCCTACGAGCAGTACTTC. Translating gives CASSQNYRSSYEQYF.

CDR3 bases: TGTGCCAGCAGCGACACCCAGGGTCTGAATGAGCAGTTCTTC. Residues: CASSDTQGLNEQFF. The rearrangement joins TRBV9 to TRBJ2-1, with a tentative D call TRBD1 (5 bases). The V gene's germline CDR1 is SGDLS and CDR2 YYNGEE. The CDR3 contains 14 residues. V was cut by 3 bases and J by 7 bases, with 14 bases left in between. The full variable domain, in which reference TRBV9 and TRBJ2-1 provide the parts outside the CDR3, is DSGVTQTPKHLITATGQRVTLRCSPRSGDLSVYWYQQSLDQGLQFLIQYYNGEERAKGNILERFSAQQFPDLHSELNLSSLELGDSALYFCASSDTQGLNEQFFGPGTRLTVL.

This chain uses TRBV9 with TRBJ2-1; 11 positions agree with TRBD2. With V trimmed by 4 bases and J by 8 bases, 8 bases remained unmatched. Germline CDR1 SGDLS, CDR2 YYNGEE. The CDR3 extends over 15 amino acids. CDR3 residues: CASSLGSGGAYEQFF. The CDR3 region has the DNA TGTGCCAGCAGCTTGGGTAGCGGGGGGGCGTATGAGCAGTTCTTC.

The CDR3 is CASRGGTGPYEQYF. The DNA of the CDR3 is TGTGCCAGCCGAGGGGGGACTGGCCCCTACGAGCAGTACTTC. The rearrangement links TRBV6-5 to TRBJ2-7; either TRBD1 or TRBD2 may fit D (6 bases each). CDR1 MNHEY and CDR2 SVGAGI come from the germline V gene. V shed 8 bases and J shed 2 bases, with 16 bases lying between them. CDR3 length: 14 residues.

This clone was recorded a few times. V gene TRBV28 combines with J gene TRBJ1-6; D gene ambiguous. V lost 5 bases and J 9 bases, leaving 5 bases between the germline ends. The CDR3 has 11 residues. Germline V CDR1 and CDR2: MDHEN, SYDVKM. CDR3 amino acids: CASSTSSPLHF. As DNA, the CDR3 is TGTGCCAGCAGTACCAGTTCACCCCTCCACTTT. Complete variable domain (other parts from reference TRBV28 and TRBJ1-6): DVKVTQSSRYLVKRTGEKVFLECVQDMDHENMFWYRQDPGLGLRLIYFSYDVKMKEKGDIPEGYSVSREKKERFSLILESASTNQTSMYLCASSTSSPLHFGNGTRLTVT.

The chain is built from TRBV14 and TRBJ2-2, with D perhaps TRBD1 (5 bases). Germline CDR1 is SGHDN and CDR2 is FVKESK. V dropped 1 base and J dropped 5 bases, with 8 bases sitting between them. The CDR3 has 14 amino acids. The CDR3 reads CASSQGGWTGELFF. In DNA form, the CDR3 reads TGTGCCAGCAGCCAAGGGGGCTGGACCGGGGAGCTGTTTTTT.

This clone was seen once. The CDR3 spells CASSQDLVVLLTYGYTF. Written as DNA, the CDR3 is TGCGCCAGCAGCCAAGATCTAGTTGTTTTGCTTACCTATGGCTACACCTTC. The genes are TRBV4-3 and TRBJ1-2; unclear D gene. V was cut by 0 bases and J by 4 bases, with 18 bases left in between. Germline loops: CDR1 LGHNA, CDR2 YSLEER. The CDR3 is 17 amino acids.

A single count supports this clone. This chain joins TRBV4-2 and TRBJ1-1; D perhaps matches TRBD1 (5 bases). V was trimmed by 0 bases and J by 8 bases, leaving 25 bases between them. The V gene's germline CDR1 is LGHNA and CDR2 YNFKEQ. This CDR3 comprises 18 residues. This chain's CDR3 is CASSQDFPWGGNMAEAFF. CDR3 in DNA: TGTGCCAGCAGCCAAGATTTCCCATGGGGGGGAAATATGGCGGAAGCTTTCTTT.

The chain employs TRBV5-6 and TRBJ2-1, with a tentative D call TRBD1 (5 bases). Germline assignment: CDR1 SGHDT and CDR2 YYEEEE. The length of the CDR3 is 13 residues. V lost 0 bases and J lost 5, with 6 bases in between. The CDR3 loop reads CASSLGGDNEQFF. As DNA, the CDR3 is TGTGCCAGCAGCTTGGGGGGCGACAATGAGCAGTTCTTC.

The rearrangement uses TRBV9 and TRBJ2-2; 8 nucleotides agree with TRBD2. The CDR3 spans 15 residues. V dropped 4 bases and J dropped 2; count of bases not matched to a gene: 4. In germline, CDR1 is SGDLS, CDR2 YYNGEE. CDR3 sequence reads: CASSRLARNTGELFF. DNA of the CDR3: TGTGCCAGCAGCAGACTAGCGAGAAACACCGGGGAGCTGTTTTTT.

V gene TRBV11-3 combines with J gene TRBJ1-1; D is perhaps TRBD1 (5 bases). Germline V CDR1 and CDR2: SGHNT, YENEEA. V was shortened by 5 bases and J by 1 base, with 14 bases between the two germline ends. The CDR3 is 15 amino acids. This chain's CDR3 is CASSKGGEGNTEAFF. The CDR3 DNA is TGTGCCAGCAGCAAAGGAGGGGAGGGGAACACTGAAGCTTTCTTT.

The chain has TRBV2 and TRBJ2-2; D not certain. The germline CDR1 and CDR2 sequences are SNHLY and FYNNEI. Trimming pared 1 base from V and 6 bases from J, leaving 6 bases between. The CDR3 runs 13 residues. The CDR3 sequence: CASSEERPGELFF. In DNA form, the CDR3 reads TGTGCCAGCAGTGAAGAACGGCCCGGGGAGCTGTTTTTT.

CDR3 amino acids: CASSRGGGRGFDEQYF. The CDR3 region has the DNA TGCGCCAGCAGCCGGGGCGGGGGGCGAGGTTTTGACGAGCAGTACTTC. This chain connects TRBV5-1 to TRBJ2-7; TRBD2 matches 8 bases. Germline V CDR1 and CDR2: SGHRS, YFSETQ. The CDR3 contains 16 residues. The V and J ends lost 4 bases and 5 bases, in that order; junction bases with no gene match: 14. Variable domain in full (rest from reference TRBV5-1 and TRBJ2-7): KAGVTQTPRYLIKTRGQQVTLSCSPISGHRSVSWYQQTPGQGLQFLFEYFSETQRNKGNFPGRFSGRQFSNSRSEMNVSTLELGDSALYLCASSRGGGRGFDEQYFGPGTRLTVT.

The genes are TRBV19 and TRBJ2-7, with D possibly matching TRBD2 (6 bases). CDR1 is LNHDA, CDR2 SQIVND, per germline (reference sequence). Trimming took 6 bases from V and 2 from J, leaving 11 bases between them. CDR3 size: 13 residues. CDR3 in DNA: TGTGCCAGTAGCCCCCGGGGGACCTACGAGCAGTACTTC. Its protein is CASSPRGTYEQYF.

V usage is TRBV19 and J usage is TRBJ1-2; no clear D. The CDR3 sequence is 13 residues long. Trimming took off 3 bases at V and 7 bases at J, with 12 bases between the two ends. The V gene's germline CDR1 is LNHDA and CDR2 SQIVND (reference sequence). The CDR3 DNA reads TGTGCCAGTAGTATGGCGCGTGGCTCTGGCTACACCTTC. It encodes CASSMARGSGYTF.